Below are 13 T cell receptor beta chains sequenced from a single sample in a study of human T cells and chemical hapten exposure. Time point given: patch test 3, about 24 weeks after DPC sensitization. The sample's treatment: therapeutic diphenylcyclopropenone sensitization with weekly scalp DPC. From the RACE reads, TCRdb called clonotypes with MiXCR, one entry per CDR3 protein. There are over 65,000 distinct CDR3 sequences in the sample; roughly 10% occur only once, and more than 1.2% lies in the top ten. The sample was whole blood, taken in connection with sensitization to the hapten diphenylcyclopropenone (DPC). These TCRs come from a woman aged 45-65 years with alopecia areata. Some clones in this sample may be carry-over from other donors' samples.

The table lists this clonotype with many counts. The chain uses TRBV5-6 and TRBJ2-6; unclear D gene. This CDR3 contains 15 residues. Germline V gene lookup returns CDR1 SGHDT and CDR2 YYEEEE. Trimming stripped 4 bases from V and 0 bases from J, with 8 bases between. This CDR3 is CASSPTSSGANVLTF. The CDR3 DNA reads as TGTGCCAGCAGCCCGACCAGCTCTGGGGCCAACGTCCTGACTTTC.

This chain joins TRBV7-9 and TRBJ2-7; D gene ambiguous. The V and J ends lost 2 bases and 3 bases respectively, with 8 bases between them. Germline CDR1 is SEHNR and CDR2 is FQNEAQ (reference sequence). The CDR3 runs to 13 residues. The CDR3 nucleotides read TGTGCCAGCAGCTTACCAGAGAGCTACGAGCAGTACTTC. Its protein is CASSLPESYEQYF.

This clonotype was observed many times. As the CDR3 is not closed by the conserved phenylalanine or tryptophan, this likely results from a read error. The limits of the CDR3 on the DNA are not certain, so only TCRdb's listed CDR3 is given. The chain couples TRBV6-1 to TRBJ1-6; TRBD1, the table's D call, was not compared with the DNA. 12 amino acids form the CDR3, both terminal residues included. Germline V CDR1 and CDR2: MNHNS, SASEGT. CDR3 protein: CASSEANRDRSI.

The chain links TRBV19 to TRBJ1-5; TRBD1 aligns across 7 bases. This CDR3 region has 14 residues. Germline V gene lookup returns CDR1 LNHDA and CDR2 SQIVND (reference sequence). Trimming removed 5 bases from V and 6 bases from J; junction bases left unmatched: 7. This CDR3 is CASSSRQGAQPQHF. The CDR3 region has the DNA TGTGCCAGTAGTTCGCGACAGGGTGCTCAGCCCCAGCATTTT. Full variable domain (outside the CDR3, taken from reference TRBV19 and TRBJ1-5): DGGITQSPKYLFRKEGQNVTLSCEQNLNHDAMYWYRQDPGQGLRLIYYSQIVNDFQKGDIAEGYSVSREKKESFPLTVTSAQKNPTAFYLCASSSRQGAQPQHFGDGTRLSIL.

The CDR3 DNA reads TGCGCCAGCAGCCAAGGACAGGGGGGAGACACCGGGGAGCTGTTTTTT. Amino acids: CASSQGQGGDTGELFF. The chain employs TRBV4-1 and TRBJ2-2; 9 positions match TRBD1. This CDR3 is built from 16 residues. V lost 1 base, J lost 3 bases, and 3 bases stayed unmatched. Per the germline V gene, CDR1 is MGHRA and CDR2 is YSYEKL.

V and J are TRBV29-1 and TRBJ2-3; D uncertain. Trimming took 7 bases from V and 4 from J, leaving 12 bases between them. The CDR3 length is 12 residues. Germline assignment: CDR1 SQVTM and CDR2 ANQGSEA. The CDR3, as DNA: TGCAGCGCTCGAGATCCGGCAGATACGCAGTATTTT. This gives the protein CSARDPADTQYF.

This clonotype was recorded many times. The genes are TRBV29-1 and TRBJ1-2; no clear D gene. Trimming removed 4 bases at V and 5 bases at J, with 8 bases between. The V gene's germline CDR1 is SQVTM and CDR2 ANQGSEA. The CDR3 length is 11 residues. The CDR3 bases are TGCAGCGTTGTGAGGAGTTATGGCTACACCTTC. Protein sequence: CSVVRSYGYTF.

In its sample, this clonotype was seen many times. The V gene is TRBV2, the J gene TRBJ2-5; tentatively, D is TRBD1 (6 bases). The V gene lost 6 bases and the J gene lost 2 bases, with 7 bases spanning the gap. Germline V gene lookup returns CDR1 SNHLY and CDR2 FYNNEI. The CDR3 runs 12 residues. CDR3 bases: TGTGCCAGCAGAGGACAGCAAGAGACCCAGTACTTC. The encoded protein is CASRGQQETQYF.

This clonotype was found a few times. The rearrangement links TRBV29-1 to TRBJ2-7; TRBD1 agrees at 11 bases. The germline gives CDR1 SQVTM, CDR2 ANQGSEA. The CDR3 length is 13 residues. V dropped 7 bases and J dropped 6; count of bases not matched to a gene: 8. Here the CDR3 DNA reads TGCAGCGCCGGGGACAGGGGGGACGGCGAGCAGTACTTC. Amino acid sequence: CSAGDRGDGEQYF.

This clonotype was counted at least ten times. The rearrangement uses TRBV28 and TRBJ2-1; the D gene is possibly TRBD2 (6 bases). Germline CDR1 reads MDHEN; CDR2 reads SYDVKM. V was clipped by 5 bases and J by 4 bases, with 15 bases between them. The CDR3 runs to 15 residues. The CDR3 is CASSPGTLLYNEQFF. As DNA, the CDR3 is TGTGCCAGCAGTCCCGGGACTCTTCTTTACAATGAGCAGTTCTTC.

This clonotype was counted a few times. The J gene is TRBJ2-7, the V gene TRBV11-3, with D unresolved. V lost 4 bases, J lost 1 base, and 8 bases lay in between. Germline CDR1 and CDR2: SGHNT and YENEEA. The CDR3 has 13 residues. The CDR3 reads CASSSDVSYEQYF. The CDR3 bases are TGTGCCAGCAGCTCGGACGTGTCCTACGAGCAGTACTTC. The whole variable domain, remainder taken from reference TRBV11-3 and TRBJ2-7, is EAGVVQSPRYKIIEKKQPVAFWCNPISGHNTLYWYLQNLGQGPELLIRYENEEAVDDSQLPKDRFSAERLKGVDSTLKIQPAELGDSAVYLCASSSDVSYEQYFGPGTRLTVT.

This clonotype occurred many times. The CDR3 DNA reads as TGCAGCGTTGTGGCCGGGACAGGATTCAAGCAGTACTTC. This codes for CSVVAGTGFKQYF. This sequence joins TRBV29-1 and TRBJ2-7; 8 positions agree with TRBD1. Germline loops: CDR1 SQVTM, CDR2 ANQGSEA. CDR3 length: 13 amino acids. The trim removed 4 bases at V and 8 bases at J, leaving 10 bases unmatched.

The rearrangement joins TRBV2 to TRBJ1-6; D gene uncertain. V was pared by 6 bases and J by 6 bases, with 12 bases between. The germline V gene has CDR1 SNHLY and CDR2 FYNNEI. This CDR3 is 14 amino acids long. The CDR3 protein is CASSERRGNSPLHF. DNA of the CDR3: TGTGCCAGCAGCGAGAGGCGTGGTAATTCACCCCTCCACTTT.